Sequencing of this T cell receptor beta chain was carried out in a study of T cells in localized non-small cell lung cancer. CDR1 is SGHRS, CDR2 YFSETQ, per germline. This CDR3 comprises 15 residues. Whole-study findings and limits: The study linked higher blood T cell density to longer overall survival.

For this clone: Its antigen remains unidentified. One end of the junction varies from germline; a read error may be responsible.

Assay used: immunoSEQ multiplex PCR; TCRdb lists only in-frame clones, some missing. The sample lists tens of thousands of clones; roughly 90% were seen once. The chain links TRBV5-1 to TRBJ2-3, with TRBD1 identical over 7 bases. The material was peripheral blood, obtained before any cancer treatment. The sequence was collected from a woman aged 35 to 70 with stage I lung adenocarcinoma. This CDR3 reads CASSLGVTGTDTQYF. DNA for the CDR3: TGCGCCAGCAGTTTGGGGGTGACAGGGACAGATACGCAGTATTTT.